This T cell receptor beta chain appears in the sequencing data of a study of early T cells in non-severe SARS-CoV-2 infection. TCRdb re-analysed the 5' RACE reads in MiXCR, keeping a single row per CDR3 protein. This table has about 76,000 distinct CDR3 sequences, 15% to 19% appearing once. This clonotype was detected only a few times. The sequenced sample was whole blood. This clonotype was obtained from an adult who was a healthcare worker with PCR-confirmed SARS-CoV-2 infection or an uninfected control (not recorded which).

The CDR3 DNA is TGTGCCAGCAGCTTCGGACAGGCCCGGGAGACCCAGTACTTC. It is translated as CASSFGQARETQYF. The chain carries TRBV7-9 and TRBJ2-5, with 7 nucleotides matching TRBD1. Looked up from germline, CDR1 is SEHNR and CDR2 is FQNEAQ (reference sequence). This CDR3 has 14 amino acids. The V segment lost 3 bases and the J segment 5 bases; nucleotides outside the gene matches: 6.